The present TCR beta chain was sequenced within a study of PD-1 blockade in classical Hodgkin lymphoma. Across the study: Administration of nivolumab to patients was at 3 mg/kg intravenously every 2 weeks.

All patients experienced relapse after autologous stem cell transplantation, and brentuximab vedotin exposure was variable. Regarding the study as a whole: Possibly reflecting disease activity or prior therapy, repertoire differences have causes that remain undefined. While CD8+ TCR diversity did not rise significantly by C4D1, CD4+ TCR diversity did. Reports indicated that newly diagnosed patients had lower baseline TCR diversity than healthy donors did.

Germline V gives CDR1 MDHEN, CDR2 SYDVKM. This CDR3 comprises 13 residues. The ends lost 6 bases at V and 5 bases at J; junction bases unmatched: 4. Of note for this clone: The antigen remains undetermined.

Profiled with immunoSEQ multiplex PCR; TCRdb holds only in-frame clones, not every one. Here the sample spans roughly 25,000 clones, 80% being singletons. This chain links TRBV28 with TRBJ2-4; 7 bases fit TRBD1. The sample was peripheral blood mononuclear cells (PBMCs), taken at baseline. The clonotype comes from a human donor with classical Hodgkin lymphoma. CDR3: CASRGDSQNIQYF. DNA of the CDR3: TGTGCCAGCAGGGGGGACAGCCAAAACATTCAGTACTTC.